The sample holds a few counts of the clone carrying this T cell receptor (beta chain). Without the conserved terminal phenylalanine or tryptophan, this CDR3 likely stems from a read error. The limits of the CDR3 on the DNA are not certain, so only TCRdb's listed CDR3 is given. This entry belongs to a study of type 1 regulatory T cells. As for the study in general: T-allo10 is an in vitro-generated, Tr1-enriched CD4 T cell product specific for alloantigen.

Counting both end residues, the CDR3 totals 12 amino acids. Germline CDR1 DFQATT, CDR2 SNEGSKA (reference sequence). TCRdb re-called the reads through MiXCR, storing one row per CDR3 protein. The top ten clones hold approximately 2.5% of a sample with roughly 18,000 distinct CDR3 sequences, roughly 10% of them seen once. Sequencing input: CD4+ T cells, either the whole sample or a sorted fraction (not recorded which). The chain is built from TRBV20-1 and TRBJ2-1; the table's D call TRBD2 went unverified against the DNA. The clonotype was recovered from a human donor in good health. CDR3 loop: CSARPPGLRPPL.